This T cell receptor beta chain derives from a study of cytomegalovirus exposure and HLA in healthy donors. The V gene end was trimmed by 5 bases and the J gene end by 5 bases; junction bases not matched to a gene: 9. Looked up from germline, CDR1 is MNHEY and CDR2 is SMNVEV (reference sequence). The CDR3 is made up of 15 amino acids. The PCR employed 60 Vbeta primers together with 13 Jbeta primers. The repertoire was sequenced with immunoSEQ multiplex PCR; TCRdb's copy has only in-frame clones and lacks some. The top ten hold around 3.7% of the sample, which has some 130,000 clones, about 77% seen once.

The sequencing sample was made of PBMCs. The chain employs TRBV27 and TRBJ1-1; 9 bases match TRBD1. This TCR derives from a male donor in good health and CMV-seronegative. The DNA for the CDR3 is TGTGCCAGCAGTGGCCCGGGACAGGGAATGACTGAAGCTTTCTTT. Its translation: CASSGPGQGMTEAFF.